These 15 T cell receptor beta chains were all obtained from the same sample, sequenced in a study of T cells in Graves' hyperthyroidism and ophthalmopathy. From RNA transcripts, TCR beta CDR3 regions were amplified. Carried out on the TCR CDR3, a first-round RT-PCR used the HTBI primer set. TCRdb re-called the multiplex PCR reads through MiXCR, storing one row per CDR3 protein. Of around 360,000 distinct CDR3 sequences detected, roughly 15% appear once; the ten largest clones hold roughly a fifth. What was sequenced was blood. These receptors were obtained from a woman aged 55-75 years with Graves' ophthalmopathy.

The rearrangement links TRBV11-2 to TRBJ1-2; 7 bases agree with TRBD1. This CDR3 comprises 17 residues. Losses at the gene ends were 5 bases for V and 2 bases for J; bases not matched to a gene: 14. Germline V CDR1 and CDR2: SGHAT, FQNNGV. DNA for the CDR3: TGTGCCAGCAGCGGTGGGTTGGGACAGAAGGGAAACTATGGCTACACCTTC. Amino acid sequence: CASSGGLGQKGNYGYTF.

This clonotype was counted ten times or more. The rearrangement links TRBV20-1 to TRBJ2-1; TRBD2 matches at 9 bases. The V and J ends lost 5 bases and 4 bases, in that order; junction bases with no gene match: 6. The CDR3 extends over 14 amino acids. Germline values: CDR1 DFQATT, CDR2 SNEGSKA (reference sequence). The CDR3: CSAEGSGGYNEQFF. The CDR3 DNA sequence: TGCAGTGCTGAGGGTAGCGGGGGTTACAATGAGCAGTTCTTC.

This clonotype was seen at least ten times. The CDR3 DNA sequence: TGCAGCGCGGCCGGGACAGGGGTCGAGCAGTACTTC. This codes for CSAAGTGVEQYF. The gene calls are TRBV29-1 and TRBJ2-7; 10 nucleotides line up with TRBD1. CDR3 length: 12 residues. Germline lookup yields CDR1 SQVTM and CDR2 ANQGSEA. Losses at the gene ends were 7 bases for V and 6 bases for J; bases not matched to a gene: 6.

This clonotype has a count of ten or more. The rearrangement joins TRBV3-1 to TRBJ2-7, with D unclear. Trimming shortened V by 0 bases and J by 2 bases, and 8 bases separated the two germline ends. Germline loops: CDR1 LGHDT, CDR2 YNNKEL (reference sequence). CDR3 length: 14 amino acids. The CDR3 region is CASSQELGAYEQYF. In DNA form, the CDR3 reads TGTGCCAGCAGCCAAGAGTTGGGCGCCTACGAGCAGTACTTC.

The chain is built from TRBV9 and TRBJ2-1; D is possibly TRBD2 (6 bases). With 3 bases removed from V and 4 bases from J, the gap between germline ends came to 17 bases. The germline V gene encodes CDR1 SGDLS and CDR2 YYNGEE. The CDR3 totals 16 residues. The CDR3 nucleotides read TGTGCCAGCAGCGCCGCCGGGAGTGCGGGATACAATGAGCAGTTCTTC. This sequence encodes CASSAAGSAGYNEQFF.

This clonotype was detected ten times or more. V and J are TRBV3-1 and TRBJ2-1, with 10 positions matching TRBD2. V was clipped by 0 bases and J by 7 bases; unmatched bases: 6. Germline CDR1 and CDR2: LGHDT and YNNKEL (reference sequence). The CDR3 is 16 residues long. CDR3 sequence reads: CASSQDPSGSWNEQFF. CDR3 nucleotides: TGTGCCAGCAGCCAAGACCCTAGCGGGAGCTGGAATGAGCAGTTCTTC.

This clonotype was seen repeatedly, ten times or more. The chain uses TRBV30 and TRBJ1-5, with D unclear. CDR1 and CDR2 (germline): GTSNPN, SVGIG (reference sequence). CDR3 length: 13 amino acids. Trimming shortened V by 0 bases and J by 7 bases, and 10 bases separated the two germline ends. Here the CDR3 reads CAWSVRDIQPQHF. Written as DNA, the CDR3 is TGTGCCTGGAGTGTACGGGATATCCAGCCCCAGCATTTT. Together with reference TRBV30 and TRBJ1-5, the CDR3 gives the full variable domain: SQTIHQWPATLVQPVGSPLSLECTVEGTSNPNLYWYRQAAGRGLQLLFYSVGIGQISSEVPQNLSASRPQDRQFILSSKKLLLSDSGFYLCAWSVRDIQPQHFGDGTRLSIL.

This clonotype was recorded many times. The CDR3 is CASSLERTYNEQFF. The CDR3 nucleotides are TGTGCCAGCAGCTTAGAGCGGACCTACAATGAGCAGTTCTTC. The J gene is TRBJ2-1, the V gene TRBV11-2; D remains ambiguous. The CDR3 sequence is 14 residues long. CDR1 and CDR2 (germline): SGHAT, FQNNGV. With 0 bases removed from V and 2 bases from J, the gap between germline ends came to 5 bases.

The J gene is TRBJ2-3, the V gene TRBV5-1; 9 bases are shared with TRBD1. Unmatched junction bases numbered 10, after V lost 0 bases and J lost 5 bases. The CDR3 runs 17 residues. Germline CDR1 and CDR2: SGHRS and YFSETQ. The CDR3 region is CASSLGRTGERGDTQYF. The CDR3, as DNA: TGCGCCAGCAGCTTGGGACGGACAGGGGAGCGGGGAGATACGCAGTATTTT.

The chain joins TRBV7-2 to TRBJ2-7; D unresolved. Germline V gene lookup returns CDR1 SGHTA and CDR2 FQGNSA. The ends were cut back, 5 bases at V and 6 bases at J, with 17 bases in the middle. The CDR3 has 14 residues. CDR3: CASSRTVVMGEQYF. Here the CDR3 DNA reads TGTGCCAGCAGCCGAACAGTGGTGATGGGCGAGCAGTACTTC.

A few counts support this clonotype. The CDR3 DNA reads TGTGCCAGCAGTTATCGGGGACTCCCAACCGGGGAGCTGTTTTTT. The encoded protein is CASSYRGLPTGELFF. The chain has TRBV6-5 and TRBJ2-2; TRBD2 might be the D (6 bases). The CDR3 loop spans 15 amino acids. Germline V gene lookup returns CDR1 MNHEY and CDR2 SVGAGI. V was cut by 3 bases and J by 5 bases, with 13 bases left in between.

This clonotype was recorded a few times. The chain couples TRBV11-3 to TRBJ2-1; 9 nucleotides line up with TRBD1. Germline CDR1 reads SGHNT; CDR2 reads YENEEA. The CDR3 spans 13 residues. With V trimmed by 4 bases and J by 6 bases, 1 base remained unmatched. The CDR3 sequence is CASSSDRGNEQFF. The CDR3 coding sequence is TGTGCCAGCAGCTCGGACAGGGGCAATGAGCAGTTCTTC.

J is TRBJ2-4 and V is TRBV19; possible D gene TRBD2, 5 bases. This CDR3 comprises 13 residues. Germline V gene lookup returns CDR1 LNHDA and CDR2 SQIVND (reference sequence). Between the trimmed V and J ends, which lost 6 bases and 8 bases, there was a span of 14 bases. CDR3 loop: CASSLQIGDIQYF. The CDR3 nucleotides are TGTGCCAGTAGCCTCCAAATCGGGGACATTCAGTACTTC.

This clonotype has a count of ten or more. The V call is TRBV13, the J call TRBJ1-2; the D is unclear. From germline, CDR1 is PRHDT and CDR2 FYEKMQ (reference sequence). V lost 5 bases and J 4 bases, leaving 17 bases between the germline ends. CDR3 length: 15 amino acids. The CDR3 loop is CASSRPFGDSYGYTF. CDR3 nucleotides: TGTGCCAGCAGCCGCCCTTTTGGGGATAGCTATGGCTACACCTTC.

This clonotype showed up just a few times. The rearrangement joins TRBV5-1 to TRBJ2-5, with D hard to call. V lost 1 base and J lost 2, with 9 bases in between. Germline V lookup: CDR1 SGHRS, CDR2 YFSETQ. The CDR3 spans 14 residues. CDR3 DNA: TGCGCCAGCAGCTTGTTCAACCCTCAAGAGACCCAGTACTTC. As protein: CASSLFNPQETQYF.